The rows below give T cell receptor beta chains drawn from one sample of a study of CD8+ T cells in alopecia areata. The assay was immunoSEQ multiplex PCR, and TCRdb's table has in-frame clones only and misses some. The sample has 130,000 or so clones, about 86% seen once. Sequenced here: CD8+ T cells sorted from blood, sampled at week 4, from a patient treated with tofacitinib. These receptors all stem from a human donor with alopecia areata. Both conserved end residues are part of each CDR3. Fields, in order: J gene, D gene, clone size, V gene, CDR3 DNA, CDR3 protein. D genes are given only for firm matches. Clone size is given for some rows only: seen once, a few or many times, or a class if the clone is expanded.

j_gene: TRBJ2-7; d_gene: .; abundance: .; v_gene: TRBV30; CDR3nt: TGTGCCTGGGGGGACTCCTACGAGCAGTACTTC; CDR3aa: CAWGDSYEQYF
j_gene: TRBJ2-7; d_gene: .; abundance: .; v_gene: TRBV10-3; CDR3nt: TGTGCCATCAGAAACAGGGAGTACGAGCAGTACTTC; CDR3aa: CAIRNREYEQYF
j_gene: TRBJ1-2; d_gene: .; abundance: .; v_gene: TRBV29-1; CDR3nt: TGCAGCGTTGATTACCGAGACTCACGAGGAGGCTATGGCTACACCTTC; CDR3aa: CSVDYRDSRGGYGYTF
j_gene: TRBJ2-5; d_gene: TRBD2; abundance: once; v_gene: TRBV7-9; CDR3nt: TGTGCCAGCAGCTCCGGGACTAGCGGGAGCAGGGAGACCCAGTACTTC; CDR3aa: CASSSGTSGSRETQYF
j_gene: TRBJ2-3; d_gene: .; abundance: .; v_gene: TRBV19; CDR3nt: TGTGCCAGTAGTATAGATTCCGGGGCCCCCGATACGCAGTATTTT; CDR3aa: CASSIDSGAPDTQYF
j_gene: TRBJ1-5; d_gene: TRBD1; abundance: .; v_gene: TRBV7-9; CDR3nt: TGTGCCAGCAGCTCGGACAGGGAAGGTAATCAGCCCCAGCATTTT; CDR3aa: CASSSDREGNQPQHF
j_gene: TRBJ2-2; d_gene: .; abundance: .; v_gene: TRBV30; CDR3nt: TGTGCCTGGAGTGTACAGGGGAACACCGGGGAGCTGTTTTTT; CDR3aa: CAWSVQGNTGELFF
j_gene: TRBJ2-1; d_gene: .; abundance: .; v_gene: TRBV5-4; CDR3nt: TGTGCCAGCAGCAACCGGGACTACAATGAGCAGTTCTTC; CDR3aa: CASSNRDYNEQFF
j_gene: TRBJ2-3; d_gene: .; abundance: .; v_gene: TRBV6-5; CDR3nt: TGTGCCAGCAGTTTAGAGAACGTAGGCACAGATACGCAGTATTTT; CDR3aa: CASSLENVGTDTQYF
j_gene: TRBJ2-5; d_gene: TRBD1; abundance: few; v_gene: TRBV29-1; CDR3nt: TGCAGCGTTGAGGTTAGAGGGGGCAGTGAGACCCAGTACTTC; CDR3aa: CSVEVRGGSETQYF
j_gene: TRBJ2-3; d_gene: TRBD2; abundance: .; v_gene: TRBV30; CDR3nt: TGTGCCTGGAGTGTGGGGACTAGCGGGGCCCTGACGGATACGCAGTATTTT; CDR3aa: CAWSVGTSGALTDTQYF
j_gene: TRBJ2-7; d_gene: .; abundance: .; v_gene: TRBV5-4; CDR3nt: TGTGCCAGCAGTATGACAGGCTACGAGCAGTACTTC; CDR3aa: CASSMTGYEQYF
j_gene: TRBJ1-4; d_gene: .; abundance: .; v_gene: TRBV13; CDR3nt: TGTGCCAGCAGCTTTAGTGGGGTTACGGGAGAAAAACTGTTTTTT; CDR3aa: CASSFSGVTGEKLFF
j_gene: TRBJ2-7; d_gene: .; abundance: .; v_gene: TRBV27; CDR3nt: TGTGCCAGCAGTCTGGATCCCGCCTACGAGCAGTACTTC; CDR3aa: CASSLDPAYEQYF
j_gene: TRBJ2-1; d_gene: .; abundance: once; v_gene: TRBV29-1; CDR3nt: TGCAGCGTTGAAGATCTCGGGAATGAGCAGTTCTTC; CDR3aa: CSVEDLGNEQFF
j_gene: TRBJ1-1; d_gene: TRBD1; abundance: .; v_gene: TRBV7-2; CDR3nt: TGTGCCAGCAGCCCGACAGGGTTGGTAGACACTGAAGCTTTCTTT; CDR3aa: CASSPTGLVDTEAFF
j_gene: TRBJ2-1; d_gene: TRBD2; abundance: .; v_gene: TRBV4-1; CDR3nt: TGCGCCAGCAGCCCCGGGACTAGCGGGAGGGATGAGCAGTTCTTC; CDR3aa: CASSPGTSGRDEQFF
j_gene: TRBJ2-1; d_gene: .; abundance: .; v_gene: TRBV5-4; CDR3nt: TGTGCCAGCAGCTTGTTTCGGGGCTACAATGAGCAGTTCTTC; CDR3aa: CASSLFRGYNEQFF
j_gene: TRBJ2-1; d_gene: .; abundance: few; v_gene: TRBV29-1; CDR3nt: TGCAGCGTTGATAGGGTTTCCTACAATGAGCAGTTCTTC; CDR3aa: CSVDRVSYNEQFF
j_gene: TRBJ2-3; d_gene: TRBD1; abundance: few; v_gene: TRBV29-1; CDR3nt: TGCAGCGTTGAAGAATGGAGGACAGGGGGCGTCGATACGCAGTATTTT; CDR3aa: CSVEEWRTGGVDTQYF
j_gene: TRBJ2-7; d_gene: TRBD1; abundance: .; v_gene: TRBV27; CDR3nt: TGTGCCAGCAAGTATGTAGGGACAGGGGATTACTACGAGCAGTACTTC; CDR3aa: CASKYVGTGDYYEQYF
j_gene: TRBJ1-1; d_gene: .; abundance: .; v_gene: TRBV15; CDR3nt: TGTGCCACCAGCAGCCAGGCCGGCGAGGGGGGGGACACTGAAGCTTTCTTT; CDR3aa: CATSSQAGEGGDTEAFF
j_gene: TRBJ2-3; d_gene: .; abundance: .; v_gene: TRBV6-5; CDR3nt: TGTGCCAGCAGTTACGGGGGAGGCACAGATACGCAGTATTTT; CDR3aa: CASSYGGGTDTQYF
j_gene: TRBJ1-1; d_gene: .; abundance: .; v_gene: TRBV4-1; CDR3nt: TGCGCCAGCAGCCTCGGGTCCCTGAACACTGAAGCTTTCTTT; CDR3aa: CASSLGSLNTEAFF
j_gene: TRBJ1-1; d_gene: .; abundance: few; v_gene: TRBV6-6; CDR3nt: TGTGCCAGTGCCCTACTTAACACTGAAGCTTTCTTT; CDR3aa: CASALLNTEAFF
j_gene: TRBJ1-2; d_gene: .; abundance: .; v_gene: TRBV5-1; CDR3nt: TGCGCCAGCAGCTTGGATTGGGCCCACCCCAAGTCTCGATATGGCTACACCTTC; CDR3aa: CASSLDWAHPKSRYGYTF
j_gene: TRBJ2-1; d_gene: .; abundance: .; v_gene: TRBV6-5; CDR3nt: TGTGCCAGCAGTCCCATTACGAATGAGCAGTTCTTC; CDR3aa: CASSPITNEQFF
j_gene: TRBJ1-4; d_gene: .; abundance: .; v_gene: TRBV5-5; CDR3nt: TGTGCCAGCAGTAATACCGGGGCCGATGAAAAACTGTTTTTT; CDR3aa: CASSNTGADEKLFF
j_gene: TRBJ2-6; d_gene: TRBD1; abundance: .; v_gene: TRBV5-1; CDR3nt: TGCGCCAGCAGGTACAGGGGGCCGAACTCTGGGGCCAACGTCCTGACTTTC; CDR3aa: CASRYRGPNSGANVLTF
j_gene: TRBJ2-1; d_gene: TRBD2; abundance: .; v_gene: TRBV11-2; CDR3nt: TGTGCCAGCAGCTCCAGCGGGACTAGCTGGGATGAGCAGTTCTTC; CDR3aa: CASSSSGTSWDEQFF
j_gene: TRBJ2-3; d_gene: .; abundance: few; v_gene: TRBV18; CDR3nt: TGTGCCAGCTCACCACCTGGGACTAGCACAGATACGCAGTATTTT; CDR3aa: CASSPPGTSTDTQYF
j_gene: TRBJ1-1; d_gene: .; abundance: .; v_gene: TRBV7-9; CDR3nt: TGTGCCAGCAGCCCAGGTGTGACTGAAGCCTTCTTT; CDR3aa: CASSPGVTEAFF
j_gene: TRBJ1-1; d_gene: .; abundance: .; v_gene: TRBV4-1; CDR3nt: TGCGCCAGCAGCCAACAGGGAGGGATGAACACTGAAGCTTTCTTT; CDR3aa: CASSQQGGMNTEAFF
j_gene: TRBJ2-1; d_gene: TRBD2; abundance: .; v_gene: TRBV5-6; CDR3nt: TGTGCCAGCTGGTGCGGGGGGACGAGTTACTCCTACAATGAGCAGTTCTTC; CDR3aa: CASWCGGTSYSYNEQFF
j_gene: TRBJ2-3; d_gene: .; abundance: .; v_gene: TRBV18; CDR3nt: TGTGCCAGCTCACCACTCGATGGCGAACGCACAGATACGCAGTATTTT; CDR3aa: CASSPLDGERTDTQYF
j_gene: TRBJ2-7; d_gene: .; abundance: .; v_gene: TRBV7-9; CDR3nt: TGTGCCAGCAGCGGCCGGGAGACGACCTACGAGCAGTACTTC; CDR3aa: CASSGRETTYEQYF
j_gene: TRBJ2-1; d_gene: .; abundance: .; v_gene: TRBV12-2; CDR3nt: TGTGCAAGTCGCTTAGAAGTCCTTGAGCAGTTCTTC; CDR3aa: CASRLEVLEQFF
j_gene: TRBJ2-2; d_gene: .; abundance: once; v_gene: TRBV29-1; CDR3nt: TGCAGCGTTGGGGTTGGGGGAACCGGGGAGCTGTTTTTT; CDR3aa: CSVGVGGTGELFF
j_gene: TRBJ2-5; d_gene: .; abundance: .; v_gene: TRBV27; CDR3nt: TGTGCCAGCTACTCTGACGGCAGCCAAGAGACCCAGTACTTC; CDR3aa: CASYSDGSQETQYF
j_gene: TRBJ2-3; d_gene: TRBD1; abundance: .; v_gene: TRBV7-3; CDR3nt: TGTGCCAGCAGTCGTACAGGGGGCAGATTAGATACGCAGTATTTT; CDR3aa: CASSRTGGRLDTQYF
j_gene: TRBJ2-5; d_gene: .; abundance: .; v_gene: TRBV27; CDR3nt: TGTGCCAGCAGTCCCCCTCAGTCCCGGCCGTACCAAGAGACCCAGTACTTC; CDR3aa: CASSPPQSRPYQETQYF
j_gene: TRBJ2-7; d_gene: .; abundance: .; v_gene: TRBV27; CDR3nt: TGTGCCAGCCAAGGGACCGCCCAGAGCTCCTACGAGCAGTACTTC; CDR3aa: CASQGTAQSSYEQYF
j_gene: TRBJ2-7; d_gene: .; abundance: .; v_gene: TRBV5-4; CDR3nt: TGTGCCAGCAGCGCCGACCTAAGCTCCTACGAGCAGTACTTC; CDR3aa: CASSADLSSYEQYF
j_gene: TRBJ1-1; d_gene: .; abundance: .; v_gene: TRBV30; CDR3nt: TGTGCCTGGAGTGTTGGGGGATACACTGAAGCTTTCTTT; CDR3aa: CAWSVGGYTEAFF
j_gene: TRBJ2-7; d_gene: TRBD2; abundance: once; v_gene: TRBV6-1; CDR3nt: TGTGCCAGCAGCTACATTAGCGGGGGGAGATACGAGCAGTACTTC; CDR3aa: CASSYISGGRYEQYF
j_gene: TRBJ1-1; d_gene: TRBD1; abundance: .; v_gene: TRBV11-2; CDR3nt: TGTGCCAGCAGCTTAGACGTGACAGGGATGAACACTGAAGCTTTCTTT; CDR3aa: CASSLDVTGMNTEAFF
j_gene: TRBJ1-6; d_gene: .; abundance: .; v_gene: TRBV7-2; CDR3nt: TGTGCCAGCAGCTTATCGTCCGGTAGCTCCTATAATTCACCCCTCCACTTT; CDR3aa: CASSLSSGSSYNSPLHF
j_gene: TRBJ2-5; d_gene: TRBD1; abundance: once; v_gene: TRBV5-8; CDR3nt: TGTGCCAGCAGCAGACAGGGCCTACCCCAAGAGACCCAGTACTTC; CDR3aa: CASSRQGLPQETQYF
j_gene: TRBJ2-1; d_gene: .; abundance: .; v_gene: TRBV29-1; CDR3nt: TGCAGCGTCGAGGACACCCACTCCCTCTCCTACAATGAGCAGTTCTTC; CDR3aa: CSVEDTHSLSYNEQFF
j_gene: TRBJ2-2; d_gene: .; abundance: .; v_gene: TRBV4-1; CDR3nt: TGCGCCAGCAGCCAAGATGGGGATAGGGAGCTTTTGGGGGAGCTGTTTTTT; CDR3aa: CASSQDGDRELLGELFF
j_gene: TRBJ2-3; d_gene: TRBD1; abundance: once; v_gene: TRBV5-1; CDR3nt: TGCGCCAGCAGCTTAGACAGGGGGCAAGTAGATACGCAGTATTTT; CDR3aa: CASSLDRGQVDTQYF
j_gene: TRBJ1-5; d_gene: .; abundance: .; v_gene: TRBV23-1; CDR3nt: TGCGCCAGCAGGATATACAGGTCTGGACAGCCCCAGCATTTT; CDR3aa: CASRIYRSGQPQHF
j_gene: TRBJ1-4; d_gene: .; abundance: .; v_gene: TRBV29-1; CDR3nt: TGCAGCGTTGAAGAGGTCGGGGGACCTAATGAAAAACTGTTTTTT; CDR3aa: CSVEEVGGPNEKLFF